What follows are 28 T cell receptor beta chains derived from one specimen sequenced in a study of shared clonotypes between healthy human individuals. Measured with immunoSEQ multiplex PCR; TCRdb has only the in-frame clones, and not every one. The sample has about a million clones; 60% to 85% are singletons. Sequencing was carried out using memory CD4+ T cells sorted from blood. As to subset: CD45RA-negative fraction. These receptors originate from a man in his late teens or twenties in good health.

The chain carries TRBV7-8 and TRBJ2-4; D gene unclear. This CDR3 contains 13 residues. In germline, CDR1 is SGHVS, CDR2 FQNEAQ. The ends were cut back, 1 base at V and 6 bases at J, with 7 bases in the middle. The CDR3 protein is CASSLEPGNIQYF. The CDR3 DNA reads as TGTGCCAGCAGCTTAGAGCCGGGAAACATTCAGTACTTC.

Turning to this clone: This sequence is one base from a far larger clone and is likely a read error. This rearrangement joins TRBV2 to TRBJ2-3; D call uncertain. The J call may be incorrect, as the DNA end agrees better with TRBJ1-5. This CDR3 has 13 amino acids. Per the germline V gene, CDR1 is SNHLY and CDR2 is FYNNEI. The CDR3 bases are TGTGCCAGCAGTGAAGAACGCACAGATACGCAGCATTTT. Translated: CASSEERTDTQHF.

The rearrangement joins TRBV7-2 to TRBJ2-3; 7 bases map to TRBD1. This CDR3 contains 15 residues. CDR1 and CDR2 (germline): SGHTA, FQGNSA. The junction had 5 bases not matched to a gene; V was cut back by 3 bases and J by 2 bases. The CDR3 nucleotides read TGTGCCAGCAGCTTGTGGGACAGCCCCACAGATACGCAGTATTTT. Translated, it gives CASSLWDSPTDTQYF.

This chain links TRBV7-9 with TRBJ2-1; unclear D gene. CDR1 is SEHNR, CDR2 FQNEAQ, per germline (reference sequence). V was cut by 1 base and J by 5 bases, with 9 bases left in between. CDR3 length: 14 amino acids. This CDR3 is CASSLGETNNEQFF. CDR3 coding DNA: TGTGCCAGCAGCTTAGGAGAGACCAACAATGAGCAGTTCTTC.

The genes are TRBV10-3 and TRBJ2-7, with D uncertain. Trimming took off 2 bases at V and 1 base at J, with 9 bases between the two ends. CDR3 size: 14 residues. The germline V gene has CDR1 ENHRY and CDR2 SYGVKD. CDR3 sequence: CAISERQLSYEQYF. As DNA, the CDR3 is TGTGCCATCAGTGAGCGGCAGCTTTCCTACGAGCAGTACTTC.

This clone was picked up a small number of times. This sequence joins TRBV7-6 and TRBJ2-1; D may correspond to TRBD1 or TRBD2 (5 bases each). Between the trimmed V and J ends, which lost 4 bases and 6 bases, there was a span of 13 bases. Per germline, CDR1 SGHVS and CDR2 FNYEAQ. The CDR3 totals 14 residues. CDR3 region: CASSSQYGGNEQFF. CDR3 nucleotide sequence: TGTGCCAGCAGCTCCCAGTATGGGGGCAATGAGCAGTTCTTC.

In its sample, this clone was seen once. V usage is TRBV30 and J usage is TRBJ1-6; the D gene is possibly TRBD1 (6 bases). Per germline, CDR1 GTSNPN and CDR2 SVGIG (reference sequence). This CDR3 has 17 residues. With 4 bases removed from V and 1 base from J, the gap between germline ends came to 17 bases. CDR3 nucleotide sequence: TGTGCCTGGAAAAAACAGGGTTTCTTGTCCTATAATTCACCCCTCCACTTT. Amino acids: CAWKKQGFLSYNSPLHF.

The chain joins TRBV5-1 to TRBJ1-1; perhaps TRBD1 as D (6 bases). CDR1 is SGHRS and CDR2 is YFSETQ in the germline V gene. V dropped 0 bases and J dropped 4 bases, with 19 bases sitting between them. This CDR3 spans 17 amino acids. CDR3 amino acids: CASSLAKTSTGRTEAFF. The CDR3 coding sequence is TGCGCCAGCAGCTTGGCCAAGACGTCGACAGGTCGCACTGAAGCTTTCTTT.

This sequence joins TRBV19 and TRBJ2-5; TRBD1 matches 9 bases. Trimming at V came to 9 bases and at J to 3 bases, leaving 5 bases not matched to a gene. Germline-derived CDR1 and CDR2 are LNHDA and SQIVND (reference sequence). This CDR3 has 13 amino acids. For the CDR3, the DNA is TGTGCCAGCTACAGGGGGCTGGAAGAGACCCAGTACTTC. It encodes CASYRGLEETQYF.

To note about this clone: A read error may produce the germline difference seen at one junction end. This chain connects TRBV7-7 to TRBJ2-3; possible D gene TRBD2, 5 bases. The CDR3 runs 13 residues. Per germline, CDR1 SSHAT and CDR2 FNYEAQ (reference sequence). CDR3 bases: TGTGCTAGCAGCCGTGGGGAGTTGAATACGCAGTATTTT. Residues: CASSRGELNTQYF.

The genes are TRBV18 and TRBJ1-4; no firm D call. The V gene lost 4 bases and the J gene lost 5 bases, with 17 bases spanning the gap. The germline V gene has CDR1 KGHSH and CDR2 LQKENI. The CDR3 consists of 16 residues. The DNA of the CDR3 is TGTGCCAGCTCACGTTCGCCCGGGTCCTCAAATGAAAAACTGTTTTTT. This translates into CASSRSPGSSNEKLFF.

CDR3 protein: CASRIGYQETQYF. CDR3 bases: TGTGCCAGCAGGATCGGGTACCAAGAGACCCAGTACTTC. This chain uses TRBV6-5 with TRBJ2-5, with D hard to call. V was trimmed by 6 bases and J by 0 bases, leaving 8 bases between them. The length of the CDR3 is 13 residues. Germline CDR1 MNHEY, CDR2 SVGAGI.

The chain employs TRBV11-2 and TRBJ2-7, with 13 positions matching TRBD2. CDR1 is SGHAT and CDR2 is FQNNGV in the germline V gene. The CDR3 loop spans 15 amino acids. V lost 3 bases to trimming and J lost 6 bases; unmatched junction nucleotides: 5. The CDR3 DNA sequence: TGTGCCAGCAGCTTCCCCGGGACTAGCGGGGTCGAGCAGTACTTC. Protein: CASSFPGTSGVEQYF.

CDR3 protein: CARPGTSSSYEQYF. The CDR3 nucleotides read TGTGCCAGACCCGGGACTAGCAGCTCCTACGAGCAGTACTTC. The V call is TRBV19, the J call TRBJ2-7; 9 bases match TRBD2. This CDR3 spans 14 amino acids. Germline-derived CDR1 and CDR2 are LNHDA and SQIVND (reference sequence). V was pared by 9 bases and J by 0 bases, with 6 bases of the junction left unmatched.

The V and J genes are TRBV2 and TRBJ1-5, with 7 bases fitting TRBD1. Losses at the gene ends were 7 bases for V and 5 bases for J; bases not matched to a gene: 5. The CDR3 runs 13 residues. In germline, CDR1 is SNHLY, CDR2 FYNNEI. For the CDR3, the DNA is TGTGCCAGCACCCAGGGGGGTTATCAGCCCCAGCATTTT. It is translated as CASTQGGYQPQHF.

The chain links TRBV2 to TRBJ1-1; tentative D call: TRBD1 (5 bases). Trimming stripped 3 bases from V and 5 bases from J, with 19 bases between. Germline V gives CDR1 SNHLY, CDR2 FYNNEI. The CDR3 runs to 16 residues. The CDR3 reads CASSDGTGGISTEAFF. CDR3 nucleotide sequence: TGTGCCAGCAGTGACGGGACCGGGGGTATCTCGACTGAAGCTTTCTTT.

The V call is TRBV6-6, the J call TRBJ1-2, with D hard to call. This CDR3 spans 15 amino acids. Per germline, CDR1 MNHNY and CDR2 SVGAGI (reference sequence). Trimming removed 4 bases from V and 3 bases from J, with 15 bases in between. The chain's CDR3 is CASSLTVNTDYGYTF. In DNA form, the CDR3 reads TGTGCCAGCAGTTTGACCGTAAACACGGACTATGGCTACACCTTC.

On this clone: This specimen includes other DNA sequences encoding the same CDR3. The rearrangement links TRBV7-2 to TRBJ2-3; D unresolved. CDR1 SGHTA and CDR2 FQGNSA come from the germline V gene. The CDR3 runs to 15 residues. V shed 0 bases and J shed 1 base, with 8 bases lying between them. The CDR3 sequence: CASSLASGGTDTQYF. The DNA of the CDR3 is TGTGCCAGCAGCTTAGCTAGTGGGGGCACAGATACGCAGTATTTT. The full variable domain, completed using reference TRBV7-2 and TRBJ2-3, is GAGVSQSPSNKVTEKGKDVELRCDPISGHTALYWYRQSLGQGLEFLIYFQGNSAPDKSGLPSDRFSAERTGGSVSTLTIQRTQQEDSAVYLCASSLASGGTDTQYFGPGTRLTVL.

The chain is built from TRBV5-1 and TRBJ1-5; 9 nucleotides line up with TRBD1. The CDR3 covers 15 residues. Trimming removed 0 bases from V and 7 bases from J; junction bases left unmatched: 5. From germline, CDR1 is SGHRS and CDR2 YFSETQ. The CDR3 DNA reads TGCGCCAGCAGCTTGGGAGGGACAGGGACGCAGCCCCAGCATTTT. It yields the protein CASSLGGTGTQPQHF.

The chain couples TRBV6-1 to TRBJ1-2; possibly TRBD1 for D (6 bases). Germline-derived CDR1 and CDR2 are MNHNS and SASEGT. V was cut by 3 bases and J by 7 bases, with 9 bases left in between. This CDR3 spans 12 amino acids. DNA of the CDR3: TGTGCCAGCAGTGAGGGGGGCTTTGGCTACACCTTC. Its protein product is CASSEGGFGYTF.

The chain recombines TRBV4-3 with TRBJ2-1, with TRBD1 matching over 9 bases. V lost 0 bases to trimming and J lost 2 bases; unmatched junction nucleotides: 5. Germline V gene data show CDR1 as LGHNA and CDR2 as YSLEER. The CDR3 length is 17 residues. The CDR3 protein is CASSQDARDRAYNEQFF. DNA of the CDR3: TGCGCCAGCAGCCAAGATGCCCGGGACAGGGCCTACAATGAGCAGTTCTTC.

This rearrangement joins TRBV6-6 to TRBJ2-1; possible D gene TRBD2, 6 bases. From germline, CDR1 is MNHNY and CDR2 SVGAGI (reference sequence). The V and J ends lost 2 bases and 7 bases respectively, with 12 bases between them. CDR3 length: 14 residues. The CDR3 reads CASSYPGGGNEQFF. In DNA, the CDR3 is TGTGCCAGCAGTTACCCAGGTGGAGGGAATGAGCAGTTCTTC.

This clone was picked up one time. V gene TRBV7-9 combines with J gene TRBJ2-1; D call uncertain. The CDR3 has 12 amino acids. Germline V gene data show CDR1 as SEHNR and CDR2 as FQNEAQ (reference sequence). The V gene lost 5 bases and the J gene lost 5 bases, with 7 bases spanning the gap. The CDR3 here is CASSHGHNEQFF. CDR3 nucleotide sequence: TGTGCCAGCAGCCACGGGCACAATGAGCAGTTCTTC.

This clone was detected a few times. J is TRBJ1-1 and V is TRBV30; D is uncertain. Germline V CDR1 and CDR2: GTSNPN, SVGIG (reference sequence). The CDR3 covers 13 residues. V dropped 0 bases and J dropped 0 bases, with 5 bases sitting between them. In DNA, the CDR3 is TGTGCCTGGAGTGTGACGGTGAACACTGAAGCTTTCTTT. Translation gives CAWSVTVNTEAFF.

On this clone: Other nucleotide sequences in the sample specify the same CDR3. This chain uses TRBV7-2 with TRBJ1-1; D gene uncertain. Germline values: CDR1 SGHTA, CDR2 FQGNSA. Trimming pared 1 base from V and 5 bases from J, leaving 5 bases between. The CDR3 consists of 12 residues. DNA for the CDR3: TGTGCCAGCAGCTTAGAGTGGACTGAAGCTTTCTTT. It specifies CASSLEWTEAFF.

This chain links TRBV2 with TRBJ1-2; D is unresolved. Deletions cut 7 bases from V and 2 bases from J, with 14 bases between. CDR3 length: 14 amino acids. Germline values: CDR1 SNHLY, CDR2 FYNNEI. The CDR3 nucleotides read TGTGCCAGCATAAAGGAGGAGGGAAACTATGGCTACACCTTC. Translated: CASIKEEGNYGYTF.

The genes are TRBV6-5 and TRBJ2-3, with 10 positions matching TRBD2. The CDR3 runs to 16 residues. V shed 0 bases, J shed 3 bases, and the junction held 3 bases outside the gene matches. The germline CDR1 and CDR2 sequences are MNHEY and SVGAGI. DNA for the CDR3: TGTGCCAGCAGTTACTCGCCTAGCGGGAGAACAGATACGCAGTATTTT. Translated, it gives CASSYSPSGRTDTQYF.

The V call is TRBV2, the J call TRBJ2-1; 14 nucleotides line up with TRBD2. The length of the CDR3 is 15 residues. The germline V gene encodes CDR1 SNHLY and CDR2 FYNNEI. V gave up 6 bases and J gave up 10 bases; unmatched junction bases: 8. For the CDR3, the DNA is TGTGCCAGCAGCGGCGGGACTAGCGGGAGCAGAGAGCAGTTCTTC. Its protein is CASSGGTSGSREQFF.